This is a list of T cell receptor beta chains from one sample in a study of blood T cell repertoires in COVID-19. Profiling relied on immunoSEQ multiplex PCR, and the TCRdb table lists in-frame clones only, not all of them. The data contain tens of thousands of clones, over 80% of them seen just once; the ten biggest clones take up under 3%. Material: peripheral blood. Every receptor here comes from a man older than 75 with active or convalescent COVID-19. CDR3s include the opening cysteine and the closing phenylalanine or tryptophan. D genes are given only for firm matches. Clone sizes are given selectively: once, few, many, or a class where the clone is expanded.

V	size	D	J	DNA	CDR3
TRBV9	NA	TRBD2	TRBJ2-3	TGTGCCAGCAGCAACATAGCGGGAGGCACAGATACGCAGTATTTT	CASSNIAGGTDTQYF
TRBV19	NA	NA	TRBJ2-2	TGTGCCAGTAGACAGAAAGGGGTAAACACCGGGGAGCTGTTTTTT	CASRQKGVNTGELFF
TRBV2	NA	TRBD2	TRBJ2-1	TGTGCCAGCAGTGGTAGACTAGCGGGACTCGAGCAGTTCTTC	CASSGRLAGLEQFF
TRBV28	NA	NA	TRBJ2-2	TGTGCCAGCAGTTCACCTGGAGGAGCGAACACCGGGGAGCTGTTTTTT	CASSSPGGANTGELFF
TRBV28	once	TRBD2	TRBJ2-2	TGTGCCAGCAGTTTAATTGCAGCGGGGGCATTAACCGGGGAGCTGTTTTTT	CASSLIAAGALTGELFF
TRBV19	NA	TRBD2	TRBJ2-3	TGTGCCAGTAGTGCGATGTCTAGCGGGGTATCTAGCACAGATACGCAGTATTTT	CASSAMSSGVSSTDTQYF
TRBV18	NA	NA	TRBJ1-6	TGTGCCAGCTTCGGAGGGGACTTTAATTCACCCCTCCACTTT	CASFGGDFNSPLHF
TRBV3-1/TRBV3-2	NA	TRBD1	TRBJ2-3	TGTGCCAGCAGCCTAGGGACAGGGATAGATACGCAGTATTTT	CASSLGTGIDTQYF
TRBV3-1/TRBV3-2	NA	NA	TRBJ1-2	TGTGCCAGCAGCCAAGGTCCAGGGGATGGCTACACCTTC	CASSQGPGDGYTF
TRBV18	few	NA	TRBJ1-5	TGTGCCAGCTCACCCGACAGTCAGCCCCAGCATTTT	CASSPDSQPQHF
TRBV5-1	NA	TRBD1	TRBJ1-6	TGCGCCAGCAGCCGGGACAGGGGGTTGGGTTCACCCCTCCACTTT	CASSRDRGLGSPLHF
TRBV5-5	NA	NA	TRBJ2-7	TGTGCCAGCAGCGAACAAATGTACGAGCAGTACTTC	CASSEQMYEQYF
TRBV18	NA	TRBD1	TRBJ2-5	TGTGCCAGCTCACCCGACAGGGGTCGAGAGACCCAGTACTTC	CASSPDRGRETQYF
TRBV18	NA	TRBD1	TRBJ2-5	TGTGCCAGCTCTCAACCGGGACAGGGGGCTGTAGAGACCCAGTACTTC	CASSQPGQGAVETQYF
TRBV7-2	NA	NA	TRBJ2-3	TGTGCCAGCAGCGCCCAAGCGGTCCTTAGCACAGATACGCAGTATTTT	CASSAQAVLSTDTQYF
TRBV7-2	NA	NA	TRBJ2-4	TGTGCCAGCAGCCCTAGCAGGCAGGGGAACATTCAGTACTTC	CASSPSRQGNIQYF
TRBV6-2/TRBV6-3	NA	NA	TRBJ1-2	TGTGCCAGCAGTTACTCGGCCGGGGGGGGCGCGTCCGGCTACACCTTC	CASSYSAGGGASGYTF
TRBV11-2	once	NA	TRBJ2-7	TGTGCCAGCAGCTCCAGACGAGGCGAGCAGTACTTC	CASSSRRGEQYF
TRBV10-1	NA	TRBD1	TRBJ2-7	TGCGCCAGCAGAAGGAATGAGGACAGGGATTTGTACGAGCAGTACTTC	CASRRNEDRDLYEQYF
TRBV7-9	NA	NA	TRBJ1-2	TGTGCCAGCAGAAAAAACAGGAATTCTAACTATGGCTACACCTTC	CASRKNRNSNYGYTF
TRBV11-2	few	NA	TRBJ2-3	TGTGCCAGCAGCTTAAGTCTACTTTATGAGGGTACGCAGTATTTT	CASSLSLLYEGTQYF
TRBV6-5	NA	NA	TRBJ2-3	TGTGCCAGCAGTTTCGGGAGTTTAGGGACCCAAGATACGCAGTATTTT	CASSFGSLGTQDTQYF
TRBV2	once	NA	TRBJ2-6	TGTGCCAGCTCGAGCCTTTCTGGGGCCAACGTCCTGACTTTC	CASSSLSGANVLTF
TRBV2	NA	TRBD1	TRBJ1-5	TGTGCCAGCAGGGATGACAGGGGAGGTAGTCAGCCCCAGCATTTT	CASRDDRGGSQPQHF
TRBV5-4	NA	NA	TRBJ2-3	TGTGCCAGCAGCTTGTTAGGAGAGGTGACAGATACGCAGTATTTT	CASSLLGEVTDTQYF
TRBV25-1	NA	TRBD1	TRBJ1-1	TGTGCCAGCAGGGAAGACAGGGGTCCTGAAGCTTTCTTT	CASREDRGPEAFF
TRBV27	NA	NA	TRBJ2-7	TGTGCCAGCAGTTTAAGGGCAGGGAACCACTACGAGCAGTACTTC	CASSLRAGNHYEQYF
TRBV18	once	TRBD1	TRBJ1-3	TGTGCCAGCTCCTCTGGACAGGGCTCTGGAAACACCATATATTTT	CASSSGQGSGNTIYF
TRBV5-4	NA	TRBD1	TRBJ1-1	TGTGCCAGCAGCCCGGACAGGGGATTCGGGAACACTGAAGCTTTCTTT	CASSPDRGFGNTEAFF
TRBV10-3	NA	NA	TRBJ2-1	TGTGCCATCAGCACCTTTGGTACCGGGGGTGAGCAGTTCTTC	CAISTFGTGGEQFF
TRBV6-5	NA	NA	TRBJ1-4	TGTGCCAGCAGTTACGAGTCAACTAATGAAAAACTGTTTTTT	CASSYESTNEKLFF
TRBV6-5	once	TRBD1	TRBJ2-7	TGTGCCAGCAGGGGACAGGGCGGATCCTACGAGCAGTACTTC	CASRGQGGSYEQYF
TRBV28	NA	NA	TRBJ1-1	TGTGCCAGCCTCAGATTTAACACTGAAGCTTTCTTT	CASLRFNTEAFF
TRBV30	NA	TRBD1	TRBJ1-5	TGTGCCTGGAACCCCGGACAGGGCAATCAGCCCCAGCATTTT	CAWNPGQGNQPQHF
TRBV7-2	few	TRBD1	TRBJ1-4	TGTGCCAGCAGCCAACAGGGGCCTAATGAAAAACTGTTTTTT	CASSQQGPNEKLFF
TRBV18	NA	NA	TRBJ1-2	TGTGCCAGCTCACCGCAGACAGATCGGGGCTACACCTTC	CASSPQTDRGYTF
TRBV6-1	NA	TRBD2	TRBJ2-4	TGTGCCAGCAGTGAAGTAGGGACTAGCGGGGGGGCGGGAAACATTCAGTACTTC	CASSEVGTSGGAGNIQYF
TRBV2	NA	NA	TRBJ1-3	TGTGCCAGCAGTGACGGCAGGAACTCTGGAAACACCATATATTTT	CASSDGRNSGNTIYF
TRBV2	NA	NA	TRBJ1-5	TGTGCCAGCAGTGAACAATATCAGCCCCAGCATTTT	CASSEQYQPQHF
TRBV5-4	NA	TRBD2	TRBJ2-3	TGTGCCAGCAGCTTGGCACTAGCGGGGGTCACAGATACGCAGTATTTT	CASSLALAGVTDTQYF
TRBV4-3	NA	TRBD1	TRBJ1-3	TGCGCCAGCAGCCAAGTCGTCTCTACAGGGGCCGGAAACACCATATATTTT	CASSQVVSTGAGNTIYF
TRBV12-3/TRBV12-4	NA	NA	TRBJ2-3	TGTGCCAGCAGTCTATCCGACTGGCAGTATTTT	CASSLSDWQYF
TRBV7-8	NA	NA	TRBJ2-3	TGTGCCAGCAGCTTAGTTTCTAGCTCAGATACGCAGTATTTT	CASSLVSSSDTQYF
TRBV10-3	NA	NA	TRBJ1-2	TGTGCCATCAGTGAAGGCAGGGCCTATGGCTACACCTTC	CAISEGRAYGYTF
TRBV19	NA	NA	TRBJ1-5	TGTGCCAGTAGTATTAGAGTGAGCAATCAGCCCCAGCATTTT	CASSIRVSNQPQHF
TRBV3-1/TRBV3-2	NA	NA	TRBJ1-2	TGTGCCAGCAGCCAAGGCAGGGGCAGAGGCTACACCTTC	CASSQGRGRGYTF
TRBV3-1/TRBV3-2	NA	TRBD2	TRBJ2-5	TGTGCCAGCAGCCAAGGGACTAGCGGGACTCAAGAGACCCAGTACTTC	CASSQGTSGTQETQYF
TRBV29-1	NA	NA	TRBJ2-1	TGCAGCGTCCAAGGGGGGGTAGGTTCCTACAATGAGCAGTTCTTC	CSVQGGVGSYNEQFF
TRBV2	NA	TRBD1	TRBJ1-5	TGTGCCAGCAGTGAAGACAGGGGAACGGATCAGCCCCAGCATTTT	CASSEDRGTDQPQHF
TRBV5-5	few	TRBD1	TRBJ2-1	TGTGCCAGCAGCCGCCGGACAGGGTATGGCAATGAGCAGTTCTTC	CASSRRTGYGNEQFF
TRBV14	NA	NA	TRBJ1-3	TGTGCCAGCAGCCAAGATCGAGAGCGAATCTCTGGAAACACCATATATTTT	CASSQDRERISGNTIYF
TRBV5-6	NA	TRBD1	TRBJ2-2	TGTGCCAGCAGCTTCAGGGGGCTCGGCACCGGGGAGCTGTTTTTT	CASSFRGLGTGELFF
TRBV7-9	NA	NA	TRBJ1-3	TGTGCCAGCAGCCCGCGGGGGCAGGCACCTGGAAACACCATATATTTT	CASSPRGQAPGNTIYF
TRBV7-8	NA	TRBD1	TRBJ2-7	TGTGCCAGCAGCTCTTCGGGACAGGTGTACTTC	CASSSSGQVYF